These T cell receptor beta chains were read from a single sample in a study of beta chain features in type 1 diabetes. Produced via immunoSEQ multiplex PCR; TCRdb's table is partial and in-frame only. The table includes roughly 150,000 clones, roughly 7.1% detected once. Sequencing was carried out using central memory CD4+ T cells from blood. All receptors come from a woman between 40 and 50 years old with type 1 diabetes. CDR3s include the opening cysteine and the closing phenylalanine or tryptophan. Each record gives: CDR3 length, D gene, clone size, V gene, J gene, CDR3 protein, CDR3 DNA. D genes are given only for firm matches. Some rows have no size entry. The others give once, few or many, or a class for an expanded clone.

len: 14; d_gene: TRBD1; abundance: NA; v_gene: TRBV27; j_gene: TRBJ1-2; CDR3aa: CASRQQGAGYGYTF; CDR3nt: TGTGCCAGCAGGCAGCAGGGGGCGGGCTATGGCTACACCTTC
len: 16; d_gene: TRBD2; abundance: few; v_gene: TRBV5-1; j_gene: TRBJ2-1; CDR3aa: CASSSWGGTSSNEQFF; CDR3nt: TGCGCCAGCAGCTCGTGGGGGGGGACTAGCAGCAATGAGCAGTTCTTC
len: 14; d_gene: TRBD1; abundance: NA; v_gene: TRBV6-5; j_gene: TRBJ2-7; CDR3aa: CASSFDRGAREQYF; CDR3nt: TGTGCCAGCAGTTTCGACAGGGGGGCTCGGGAGCAGTACTTC
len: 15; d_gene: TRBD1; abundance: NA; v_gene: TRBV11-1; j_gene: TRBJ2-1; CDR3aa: CASSLVGQGYNEQFF; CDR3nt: TGTGCCAGCAGCTTAGTGGGACAGGGCTACAATGAGCAGTTCTTC
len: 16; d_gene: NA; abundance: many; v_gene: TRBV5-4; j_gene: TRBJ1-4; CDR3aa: CASSLGGRGSNEKLFF; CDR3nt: TGTGCCAGCAGCTTGGGTGGGCGAGGGTCTAATGAAAAACTGTTTTTT
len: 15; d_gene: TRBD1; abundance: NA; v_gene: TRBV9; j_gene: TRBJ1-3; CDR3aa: CASSAGTGFQNTIYF; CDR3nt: TGTGCCAGCAGCGCTGGGACAGGGTTCCAAAACACCATATATTTT
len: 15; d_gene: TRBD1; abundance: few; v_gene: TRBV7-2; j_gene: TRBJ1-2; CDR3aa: CASKGDSGTGNGYTF; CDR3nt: TGTGCCAGCAAGGGCGACTCCGGGACAGGGAATGGCTACACCTTC
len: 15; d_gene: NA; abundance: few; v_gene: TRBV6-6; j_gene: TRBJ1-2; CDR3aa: CASSSLAGLNYGYTF; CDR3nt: TGTGCCAGCAGTTCCCTCGCAGGACTTAACTATGGCTACACCTTC
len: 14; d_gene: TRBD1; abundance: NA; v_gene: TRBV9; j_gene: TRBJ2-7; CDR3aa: CASSSGQGRHEQYF; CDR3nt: TGTGCCAGCAGCTCCGGACAGGGGCGCCACGAGCAGTACTTC
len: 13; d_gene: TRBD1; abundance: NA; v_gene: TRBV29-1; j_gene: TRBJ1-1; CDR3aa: CSEVSTGGTEAFF; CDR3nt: TGCAGCGAAGTTTCGACAGGGGGCACTGAAGCTTTCTTT